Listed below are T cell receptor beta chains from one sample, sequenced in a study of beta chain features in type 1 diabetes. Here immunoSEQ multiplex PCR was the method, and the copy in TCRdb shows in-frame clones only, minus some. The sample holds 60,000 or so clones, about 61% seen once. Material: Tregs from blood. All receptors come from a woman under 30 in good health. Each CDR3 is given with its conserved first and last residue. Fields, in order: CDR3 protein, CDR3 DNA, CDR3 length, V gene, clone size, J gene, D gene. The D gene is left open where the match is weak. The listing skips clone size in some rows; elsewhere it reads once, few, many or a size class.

CASTPRGDTEAFF,TGTGCCAGCACCCCACGGGGAGACACTGAAGCTTTCTTT,13,TRBV2,-,TRBJ1-1,-
CASSPISGGDGHEQFF,TGTGCCAGCTCACCAATTAGCGGGGGAGATGGCCATGAGCAGTTCTTC,16,TRBV18,-,TRBJ2-1,TRBD2
CASSPLVESGANVLTF,TGTGCCAGTAGTCCTCTGGTCGAGTCTGGGGCCAACGTCCTGACTTTC,16,TRBV19,-,TRBJ2-6,-
CASSPGWPRGGPYEQYF,TGTGCCAGCAGCCCCGGTTGGCCTCGGGGGGGACCCTACGAGCAGTACTTC,17,TRBV4-2,few,TRBJ2-7,TRBD2
CSVVDPGEQFF,TGCAGCGTTGTGGATCCCGGGGAGCAGTTCTTC,11,TRBV29-1,-,TRBJ2-1,-
CASSQNRGRNTEAFF,TGTGCCAGCAGTCAGAACAGGGGGAGGAACACTGAAGCTTTCTTT,15,TRBV6-5,-,TRBJ1-1,TRBD1
CAWSVGGYGYTF,TGTGCCTGGAGTGTTGGGGGGTATGGCTACACCTTC,12,TRBV30,few,TRBJ1-2,-
CASSLAHSGVGELFF,TGTGCCAGCAGCTTAGCACACTCAGGGGTCGGGGAGCTGTTTTTT,15,TRBV7-2,few,TRBJ2-2,-
CASSLDGTSGNIQYF,TGTGCCAGCAGCTTAGATGGGACTAGCGGAAACATTCAGTACTTC,15,TRBV7-2,few,TRBJ2-4,TRBD2
CASSSAGADIQYF,TGCGCCAGCAGCTCAGCAGGGGCTGACATTCAGTACTTC,13,TRBV5-1,few,TRBJ2-4,-
CAWRTLGTGNEKLFF,TGTGCCTGGAGGACCCTCGGGACAGGGAATGAAAAACTGTTTTTT,15,TRBV30,-,TRBJ1-4,TRBD1
CASSPLGRGIRNEQFF,TGTGCCAGCTCACCACTGGGTAGGGGCATTCGCAATGAGCAGTTCTTC,16,TRBV18,-,TRBJ2-1,-
CASRIQPGSYNSPLHF,TGTGCCAGCAGGATTCAACCCGGCTCCTATAATTCACCCCTCCACTTT,16,TRBV27,-,TRBJ1-6,-
CASSPGQENTEAFF,TGCGCCAGCAGCCCAGGACAGGAAAACACTGAAGCTTTCTTT,14,TRBV5-1,few,TRBJ1-1,TRBD1
CASRNTDTQYF,TGTGCCAGTAGAAACACCGATACGCAGTATTTT,11,TRBV19,-,TRBJ2-3,-
CASSLGIREETQYF,TGTGCCAGCAGCTTGGGCATCAGGGAAGAGACCCAGTACTTC,14,TRBV5-4,few,TRBJ2-5,-
CASSLGQGLDTQYF,TGTGCCAGCAGCTTAGGACAGGGATTAGATACGCAGTATTTT,14,TRBV7-2,-,TRBJ2-3,TRBD1
CASSVGQGTYYTF,TGTGCCAGCAGCGTGGGACAGGGGACTTACTACACCTTC,13,TRBV9,-,TRBJ1-2,TRBD1
CASSVRLATDTQYF,TGTGCCAGCAGCGTTCGACTAGCCACAGATACGCAGTATTTT,14,TRBV9,-,TRBJ2-3,TRBD2
CASSGGGTEAFF,TGTGCCAGCAGCGGCGGAGGCACTGAAGCTTTCTTT,12,TRBV5-5,-,TRBJ1-1,-
CASGGRETQYF,TGTGCCAGCGGGGGCCGAGAGACCCAGTACTTC,11,TRBV2,-,TRBJ2-5,-
CASSPGLADYEQYF,TGCGCCAGCAGCCCGGGACTAGCGGACTACGAGCAGTACTTC,14,TRBV5-1,-,TRBJ2-7,TRBD2
CASSPRSGTGPGADTQYF,TGTGCCAGCAGTCCGAGATCTGGGACAGGGCCTGGGGCAGATACGCAGTATTTT,18,TRBV25-1,-,TRBJ2-3,TRBD1
CASSLAGAGGEETQYF,TGTGCCAGCAGCTTGGCCGGGGCGGGGGGCGAAGAGACCCAGTACTTC,16,TRBV5-4,-,TRBJ2-5,TRBD2
CASSLAPQANSPLHF,TGTGCCAGCAGCTTAGCTCCACAGGCCAATTCCCCCCTCCACTTT,15,TRBV7-2,-,TRBJ1-6,-
CASSEQTVANYGYTF,TGTGCCAGCAGCGAGCAGACAGTAGCTAACTATGGCTACACCTTC,15,TRBV11-2,-,TRBJ1-2,-
CASSLAQGTANTEAFF,TGTGCCAGCTCACTTGCACAGGGAACAGCGAACACTGAAGCTTTCTTT,16,TRBV18,-,TRBJ1-1,-
CASATGLLTGGEKLFF,TGTGCTAGTGCTACGGGACTCCTCACGGGGGGTGAAAAACTGTTTTTT,16,TRBV12-5,-,TRBJ1-4,-
CASSSGRTGETQYF,TGCGCCAGCAGCAGCGGACGGACGGGAGAGACCCAGTACTTC,14,TRBV5-1,-,TRBJ2-5,-
CASSLGSGLNNEQFF,TGCGCCAGCAGCTTGGGAAGCGGCCTCAACAATGAGCAGTTCTTC,15,TRBV5-1,-,TRBJ2-1,-
CASQGLGDSYNEQFF,TGCGCCAGCCAAGGTCTCGGGGACTCCTACAATGAGCAGTTCTTC,15,TRBV5-1,-,TRBJ2-1,-
CAWRLQAAYNEQFF,TGTGCCTGGAGGCTCCAGGCAGCCTACAATGAGCAGTTCTTC,14,TRBV30,-,TRBJ2-1,-